Listed here is a single TCR beta chain. The protocol was immunoSEQ multiplex PCR, while the TCRdb copy is restricted to in-frame clones and leaves out a portion. Among around 61,000 clones listed, approximately 90% were seen once. This entry is derived from a study of T cell changes during pregnancy in multiple sclerosis. This CDR3 is built from 15 residues. V was cut by 3 bases and J by 4 bases, with 15 bases left in between. Germline V gene lookup returns CDR1 SNHLY and CDR2 FYNNEI. The source is a human donor whose cells served as feeder cells for cultures in a pregnancy study. Sequencing used peripheral blood from another person, used as feeder cells. V usage is TRBV2 and J usage is TRBJ1-1; weak D call: TRBD1 (5 bases). The CDR3 DNA sequence: TGTGCCAGCAGTGAGGTGGCGGGGGGAAGCACTGAAGCTTTCTTT. This translates into CASSEVAGGSTEAFF. Drawing the rest from reference TRBV2 and TRBJ1-1, the complete variable domain is EPEVTQTPSHQVTQMGQEVILRCVPISNHLYFYWYRQILGQKVEFLVSFYNNEISEKSEIFDDQFSVERPDGSNFTLKIRSTKLEDSAMYFCASSEVAGGSTEAFFGQGTRLTVV.